This T cell receptor (beta chain) comes out of a study of blood T cell repertoires in COVID-19. Looked up from germline, CDR1 is SNHLY and CDR2 is FYNNEI. V lost 6 bases to trimming and J lost 2 bases; unmatched junction nucleotides: 7. This CDR3 has 15 amino acids. Sequencing was performed with immunoSEQ multiplex PCR; in TCRdb, only in-frame clones are kept and a portion is missing. Among some 48,000 clones listed, 65% to 90% were seen once. This chain connects TRBV2 to TRBJ1-2; the match to TRBD1 covers 9 bases. The sample taken for sequencing was peripheral blood. The TCR was taken from a woman of 80 years or more with COVID-19, enrolled during active disease. The CDR3 reads CASRGGQGVNYGYTF. CDR3 nucleotides: TGTGCCAGCAGGGGGGGACAGGGAGTGAACTATGGCTACACCTTC.